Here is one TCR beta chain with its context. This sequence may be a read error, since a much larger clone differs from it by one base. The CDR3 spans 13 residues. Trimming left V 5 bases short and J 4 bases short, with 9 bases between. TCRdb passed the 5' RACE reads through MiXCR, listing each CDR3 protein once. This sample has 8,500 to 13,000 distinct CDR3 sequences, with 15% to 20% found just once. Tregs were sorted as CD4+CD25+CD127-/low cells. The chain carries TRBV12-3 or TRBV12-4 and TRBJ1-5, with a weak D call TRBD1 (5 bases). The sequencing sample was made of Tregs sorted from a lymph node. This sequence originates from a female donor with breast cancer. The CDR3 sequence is CASSVEGNQPQHF. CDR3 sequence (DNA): TGTGCCAGCAGTGTGGAGGGGAATCAGCCCCAGCATTTT.